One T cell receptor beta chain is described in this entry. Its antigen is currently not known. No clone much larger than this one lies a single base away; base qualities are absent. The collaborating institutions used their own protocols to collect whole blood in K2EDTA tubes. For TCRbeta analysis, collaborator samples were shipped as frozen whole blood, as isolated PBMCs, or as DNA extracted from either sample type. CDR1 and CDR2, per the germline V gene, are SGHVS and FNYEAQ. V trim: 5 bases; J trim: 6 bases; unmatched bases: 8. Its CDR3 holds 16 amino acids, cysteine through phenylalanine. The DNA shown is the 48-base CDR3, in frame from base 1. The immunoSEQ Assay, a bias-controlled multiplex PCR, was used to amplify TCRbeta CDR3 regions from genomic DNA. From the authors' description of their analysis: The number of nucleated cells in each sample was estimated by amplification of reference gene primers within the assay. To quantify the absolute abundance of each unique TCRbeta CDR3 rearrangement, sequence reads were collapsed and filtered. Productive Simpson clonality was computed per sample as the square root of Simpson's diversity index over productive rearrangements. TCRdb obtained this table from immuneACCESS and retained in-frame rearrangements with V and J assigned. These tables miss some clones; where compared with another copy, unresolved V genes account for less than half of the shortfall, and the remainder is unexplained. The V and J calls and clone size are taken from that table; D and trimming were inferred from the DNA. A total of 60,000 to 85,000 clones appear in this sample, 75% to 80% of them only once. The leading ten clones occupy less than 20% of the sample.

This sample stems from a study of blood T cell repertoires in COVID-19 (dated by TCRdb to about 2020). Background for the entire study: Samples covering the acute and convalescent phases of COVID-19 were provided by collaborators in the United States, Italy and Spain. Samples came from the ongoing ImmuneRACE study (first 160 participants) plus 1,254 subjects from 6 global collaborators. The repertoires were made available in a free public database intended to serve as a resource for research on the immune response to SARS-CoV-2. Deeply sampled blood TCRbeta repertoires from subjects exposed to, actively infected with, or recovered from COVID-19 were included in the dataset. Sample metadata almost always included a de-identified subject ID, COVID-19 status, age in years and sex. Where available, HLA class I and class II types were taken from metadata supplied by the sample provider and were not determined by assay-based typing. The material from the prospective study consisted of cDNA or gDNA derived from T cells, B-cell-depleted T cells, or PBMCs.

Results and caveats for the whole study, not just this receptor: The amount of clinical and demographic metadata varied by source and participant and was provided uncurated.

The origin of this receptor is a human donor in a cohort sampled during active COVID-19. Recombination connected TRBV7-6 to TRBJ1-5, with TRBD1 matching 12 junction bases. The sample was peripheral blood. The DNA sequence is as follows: TGTGCCAGCAGCCCCTACGGGACAGGGGGCGGTCAGCCCCAGCATTTT. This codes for CASSPYGTGGGQPQHF.